One sample yielded the 30 T cell receptor beta chains listed below, sequenced in a study of vaccination and CD4 T cells after COVID-19 (dated 2022 in TCRdb). The protocol used for the library was PCR. TCRdb shows the sequencer as Illumina iSeq 100. The raw public reads went through TCRdb reprocessing: fastp at Q25, MiXCR clone calling, in-frame beta chains kept. For every CDR3 protein sequence, its rows merge into one entry that carries the most common genes and DNA. The sample records about 21,000 distinct CDR3 sequences, about 50% of which are singletons. The leading ten clones occupy approximately 0.99% of the sample. The specimen comprised CD4+ T cells from blood, sampled before SARS-CoV-2 vaccination. These receptors came from a human donor who had recovered from COVID-19.

The gene calls are TRBV6-1 and TRBJ2-3; D is tentatively TRBD1 or TRBD2 (7 bases each). The CDR3 extends over 17 amino acids. The germline V gene has CDR1 MNHNS and CDR2 SASEGT. V was trimmed by 4 bases and J by 4 bases, leaving 21 bases between them. The DNA of the CDR3 is TGTGCCAGCAGTGCGGGACAGCGGACTAGTTGGGCAGATACGCAGTATTTT. This translates into CASSAGQRTSWADTQYF.

Only a few counts were recorded for this clonotype. The chain joins TRBV28 to TRBJ1-5; D not resolved. There are 10 residues in the CDR3. V lost 7 bases to trimming and J lost 6 bases, with 4 bases between them. Germline V gene data show CDR1 as MDHEN and CDR2 as SYDVKM. CDR3 amino acids: CASKSQPQHF. As DNA, the CDR3 is TGTGCCAGCAAGAGTCAGCCCCAGCATTTT.

The gene calls are TRBV7-3 and TRBJ2-3; D possibly corresponds to TRBD2 (6 bases). CDR3 size: 15 residues. Trimming removed 0 bases from V and 4 bases from J, with 11 bases in between. CDR1 SGHTA and CDR2 FQGTGA come from the germline V gene. In DNA form, the CDR3 reads TGTGCCAGCAGCTTAACACGGGAGATACCAGATACGCAGTATTTT. As protein: CASSLTREIPDTQYF.

The CDR3 reads CASVTSGTVGDTQYF. The CDR3 DNA reads as TGTGCCAGCGTAACGAGCGGGACGGTAGGAGATACGCAGTATTTT. This chain uses TRBV2 with TRBJ2-3, with TRBD2 identical over 7 bases. Germline-derived CDR1 and CDR2 are SNHLY and FYNNEI. This CDR3 region has 15 residues. The ends lost 8 bases at V and 5 bases at J; junction bases unmatched: 13.

The V call is TRBV6-1, the J call TRBJ1-2; TRBD1 matches 7 bases. The germline CDR1 and CDR2 sequences are MNHNS and SASEGT. V dropped 6 bases and J dropped 3; count of bases not matched to a gene: 10. This CDR3 region has 15 residues. The chain's CDR3 is CASRSDREVHYGYTF. DNA for the CDR3: TGTGCCAGCAGGTCTGACAGGGAAGTACACTATGGCTACACCTTC.

This chain uses TRBV5-4 with TRBJ1-2, with a weak D call TRBD1 (6 bases). This CDR3 has 12 residues. CDR1 is SGHNT, CDR2 YYREEE, per germline (reference sequence). The V and J ends lost 4 bases and 8 bases respectively, with 12 bases between them. The CDR3 protein is CASSDSRGGYTF. The CDR3 coding sequence is TGTGCCAGCAGCGACTCCAGGGGCGGCTACACCTTC.

The chain has TRBV2 and TRBJ2-5; no firm D call. The V end was cut by 4 bases, the J end by 1 base, with 16 bases between. This CDR3 has 16 amino acids. CDR1 is SNHLY and CDR2 is FYNNEI in the germline V gene. The CDR3 bases are TGTGCCAGCAGTGGAGCTAGGATTGTCCGCCAAGAGACCCAGTACTTC. It yields the protein CASSGARIVRQETQYF.

This clonotype was seen more than once but under ten times. J is TRBJ2-7 and V is TRBV25-1; D ambiguous. Trimming pared 0 bases from V and 0 bases from J, leaving 9 bases between. Looked up from germline, CDR1 is MGHDK and CDR2 is SYGVNS. The CDR3 covers 15 residues. CDR3 DNA sequence: TGTGCCAGCAGTGAATATGGGGAAAGCTCCTACGAGCAGTACTTC. It encodes CASSEYGESSYEQYF.

The chain recombines TRBV20-1 with TRBJ2-3; 12 bases match TRBD2. The CDR3 runs 15 residues. Germline CDR1 DFQATT, CDR2 SNEGSKA (reference sequence). The V gene end was trimmed by 5 bases and the J gene end by 0 bases; junction bases not matched to a gene: 3. In DNA form, the CDR3 reads TGCAGTGCTTGGGGGACTAGCGGGAGCACAGATACGCAGTATTTT. Translation gives CSAWGTSGSTDTQYF.

This sequence joins TRBV19 and TRBJ1-5, with D maybe TRBD1 (6 bases). Trimming removed 9 bases from V and 0 bases from J, with 27 bases in between. Germline V gene data show CDR1 as LNHDA and CDR2 as SQIVND (reference sequence). CDR3 size: 19 residues. CDR3 region: CARDMTPDSDTYSNQPQHF. The CDR3 DNA reads as TGTGCCAGGGATATGACCCCGGACAGCGATACCTATAGCAATCAGCCCCAGCATTTT.

The chain joins TRBV28 to TRBJ2-7, with no clear D. Trimming removed 10 bases from V and 4 bases from J, with 11 bases in between. Germline V lookup: CDR1 MDHEN, CDR2 SYDVKM. This CDR3 spans 11 amino acids. Here the CDR3 reads CATHQEYEQYF. The DNA for the CDR3 is TGTGCCACTCATCAGGAATACGAGCAGTACTTC.

This clonotype was detected only a few times. The gene calls are TRBV19 and TRBJ1-1; 9 nucleotides match TRBD1. Trimming took 7 bases from V and 4 from J; bases not matched to a gene: 7. The CDR3 totals 14 residues. Germline V lookup: CDR1 LNHDA, CDR2 SQIVND (reference sequence). CDR3 residues: CASTRDRGGTEAFF. The CDR3 coding sequence is TGTGCCAGTACTCGAGACAGGGGGGGCACTGAAGCTTTCTTT.

The J gene is TRBJ1-5, the V gene TRBV28; perhaps TRBD1 as D (5 bases). V lost 5 bases, J lost 2 bases, and 13 bases lay in between. CDR1 MDHEN and CDR2 SYDVKM come from the germline V gene. The CDR3 length is 15 residues. This CDR3 reads CASSGDGGGNQPQHF. In DNA, the CDR3 is TGTGCCAGCAGTGGGGATGGAGGGGGCAATCAGCCCCAGCATTTT.

The chain employs TRBV6-4 and TRBJ2-2; D is undetermined. V was trimmed by 5 bases and J by 1 base, leaving 11 bases between them. Germline values: CDR1 MRHNA, CDR2 SNTAGT. This CDR3 contains 15 residues. CDR3 residues: CASSPHPENTGELFF. In nucleotides, the CDR3 is TGTGCCAGCAGTCCACACCCAGAGAACACCGGGGAGCTGTTTTTT.

The chain uses TRBV28 and TRBJ1-3; D remains ambiguous. Trimming shortened V by 2 bases and J by 4 bases, and 9 bases separated the two germline ends. Germline lookup yields CDR1 MDHEN and CDR2 SYDVKM. The CDR3 spans 14 residues. The CDR3 is CASSLSGGGNTIYF. The DNA of the CDR3 is TGTGCCAGCAGTTTAAGTGGCGGCGGAAACACCATATATTTT.

The V gene is TRBV20-1, the J gene TRBJ1-3; D is unclear. The germline V and J ends were trimmed by 3 bases and 4 bases, with 19 bases remaining between them. The CDR3 length is 16 residues. Germline values: CDR1 DFQATT, CDR2 SNEGSKA (reference sequence). The DNA for the CDR3 is TGCAGTGCTAGGGACCTATCTTGGGGTACGGGAAACACCATATATTTT. Translation gives CSARDLSWGTGNTIYF.

This chain links TRBV30 with TRBJ1-5, with D unclear. The CDR3 spans 13 residues. Trimming shortened V by 3 bases and J by 6 bases, and 12 bases separated the two germline ends. The germline V gene encodes CDR1 GTSNPN and CDR2 SVGIG (reference sequence). This CDR3 is CAWRGGERQPQHF. DNA of the CDR3: TGTGCCTGGAGGGGCGGGGAACGTCAGCCCCAGCATTTT.

V and J are TRBV7-9 and TRBJ1-1; no definite D call. Germline-derived CDR1 and CDR2 are SEHNR and FQNEAQ (reference sequence). The CDR3 sequence is 13 residues long. The V and J ends lost 5 bases and 1 base respectively, with 8 bases between them. CDR3 loop: CASSRTANTEAFF. The CDR3 coding sequence is TGTGCCAGCAGCCGGACGGCGAACACTGAAGCTTTCTTT.

CDR3 region: CASNLDGYHTEAFF. The CDR3 DNA follows: TGTGCCAGCAATCTCGACGGATATCACACTGAAGCTTTCTTT. This chain uses TRBV12-3 or TRBV12-4 with TRBJ1-1; D uncertain. The germline V and J ends were trimmed by 7 bases and 3 bases, with 15 bases remaining between them. This CDR3 has 14 residues.

This clonotype has a single count. The chain couples TRBV7-2 to TRBJ1-5, with D tentatively TRBD1 (6 bases). Trimming stripped 5 bases from V and 3 bases from J, with 14 bases between. This CDR3 has 15 residues. Germline V lookup: CDR1 SGHTA, CDR2 FQGNSA. This CDR3 is CASSPSGTNNQPQHF. As DNA, the CDR3 is TGTGCCAGCAGCCCTTCCGGGACAAACAATCAGCCCCAGCATTTT.

This chain links TRBV4-1 with TRBJ1-5; D unclear. This CDR3 contains 16 residues. Trimming shortened V by 2 bases and J by 2 bases, and 13 bases separated the two germline ends. CDR1 and CDR2 from the germline V gene are MGHRA and YSYEKL. CDR3 bases: TGCGCCAGCAGCCAACATAATACGGCAGGCAATCAGCCCCAGCATTTT. It is translated as CASSQHNTAGNQPQHF.

This clonotype was detected once. The gene calls are TRBV19 and TRBJ2-1; 8 bases are a match to TRBD2. This CDR3 comprises 16 residues. The V and J ends lost 4 bases and 6 bases, in that order; junction bases with no gene match: 11. Germline values: CDR1 LNHDA, CDR2 SQIVND (reference sequence). CDR3: CASSSTGLGSGNEQFF. The CDR3 DNA reads TGTGCCAGTAGTAGTACGGGACTAGGGTCGGGCAATGAGCAGTTCTTC.

This clonotype appeared a few times. The chain uses TRBV6-1 and TRBJ2-5; TRBD1 aligns across 10 bases. Trimming at V came to 7 bases and at J to 4 bases, leaving 9 bases not matched to a gene. Germline V gene data show CDR1 as MNHNS and CDR2 as SASEGT. The CDR3 loop spans 15 amino acids. The CDR3 DNA is TGTGCCAGCACTATTCGGACAGGGGGGGGAGAGACCCAGTACTTC. It translates to CASTIRTGGGETQYF.

J is TRBJ2-7 and V is TRBV7-9, with a weak D call TRBD1 (6 bases). V was clipped by 1 base and J by 4 bases, with 14 bases between them. CDR3 length equals 15 residues. CDR1 SEHNR and CDR2 FQNEAQ come from the germline V gene (reference sequence). CDR3 protein: CASSLVTGQGYEQYF. The CDR3 DNA follows: TGTGCCAGCAGCTTAGTAACAGGGCAAGGGTACGAGCAGTACTTC.

The rearrangement uses TRBV5-6 and TRBJ2-7; 9 positions agree with TRBD1. Germline lookup yields CDR1 SGHDT and CDR2 YYEEEE. This CDR3 contains 15 residues. V lost 0 bases to trimming and J lost 0 bases; unmatched junction nucleotides: 1. CDR3 DNA sequence: TGTGCCAGCAGCTTGGACAGGGGGCCCTCCTACGAGCAGTACTTC. Amino acid sequence: CASSLDRGPSYEQYF.

The rearrangement uses TRBV7-9 and TRBJ2-6; TRBD2 agrees at 8 bases. Germline trimming cut 2 bases from V and 2 bases from J; bases unmatched to any gene: 5. The germline gives CDR1 SEHNR, CDR2 FQNEAQ (reference sequence). CDR3 length: 17 amino acids. CDR3 in DNA: TGTGCCAGCAGCTTATACGGGGGGGGCACTGGGGCCAACGTCCTGACTTTC. Its translation: CASSLYGGGTGANVLTF.

The chain couples TRBV27 to TRBJ2-1, with 7 bases that match TRBD2. From germline, CDR1 is MNHEY and CDR2 SMNVEV (reference sequence). The CDR3 runs to 17 residues. V lost 1 base and J lost 0; bases outside the gene matches: 6. CDR3 in amino acids: CASSLYGRTSSYNEQFF. The CDR3 coding sequence is TGTGCCAGCAGTTTATACGGGAGGACCAGCTCCTACAATGAGCAGTTCTTC.

This clonotype was seen only a few times. The chain couples TRBV7-9 to TRBJ2-1; 13 bases map to TRBD2. This CDR3 spans 16 amino acids. The V and J ends lost 5 bases and 6 bases, in that order; junction bases with no gene match: 7. In germline, CDR1 is SEHNR, CDR2 FQNEAQ (reference sequence). CDR3 nucleotide sequence: TGTGCCAGCAGCCCTCGGGGACTAGCGGGGCCCAATGAGCAGTTCTTC. Amino acid sequence: CASSPRGLAGPNEQFF. The variable domain in full, with the rest retrieved from reference TRBV7-9 and TRBJ2-1, is DTGVSQNPRHKITKRGQNVTFRCDPISEHNRLYWYRQTLGQGPEFLTYFQNEAQLEKSRLLSDRFSAERPKGSFSTLEIQRTEQGDSAMYLCASSPRGLAGPNEQFFGPGTRLTVL.

The chain employs TRBV19 and TRBJ2-5; perhaps TRBD1 as D (6 bases). V was trimmed by 7 bases and J by 5 bases, leaving 20 bases between them. Germline CDR1 and CDR2: LNHDA and SQIVND (reference sequence). The CDR3 totals 15 residues. DNA of the CDR3: TGTGCCAGTACCAACAGGGCTAGCCCCTGGGAGACCCAGTACTTC. Its translation: CASTNRASPWETQYF.

The rearrangement joins TRBV20-1 to TRBJ2-3; D gene unclear. The germline V gene has CDR1 DFQATT and CDR2 SNEGSKA (reference sequence). V was clipped by 3 bases and J by 3 bases, with 10 bases between them. The CDR3 length is 13 residues. The CDR3 is CSASMGWTDTQYF. Written as DNA, the CDR3 is TGCAGTGCTAGTATGGGTTGGACAGATACGCAGTATTTT.